This is a list of T cell receptor beta chains from one sample in a study of blood T cell repertoires in COVID-19. TCRdb's table, derived via immunoSEQ multiplex PCR, lists solely in-frame clones and lacks some. The sample carries some 120,000 clones, about two thirds recorded once. Sequencing was carried out using peripheral blood. The source is a human donor with acute or convalescent COVID-19. The donor label of this sample is uncertain. Each CDR3 is given with its conserved first and last residue. Fields, in order: D gene, clone size, V gene, J gene, CDR3 protein, CDR3 DNA. D genes are given only for firm matches. Clone size appears in some rows only: once, few, many, or a class for an expanded clone.

TRBD1	NA	TRBV29-1	TRBJ1-5	CSVLTGDSNQPQHF	TGCAGCGTCTTGACAGGGGATAGCAATCAGCCCCAGCATTTT
NA	NA	TRBV11-2	TRBJ2-2	CASSLGLTNTGELFF	TGTGCCAGCAGCTTGGGACTGACGAACACCGGGGAGCTGTTTTTT
TRBD2	NA	TRBV7-8	TRBJ2-5	CASSLVGGGRGATQYF	TGTGCCAGCAGCTTAGTTGGCGGGGGAAGGGGCGCGACCCAGTACTTC
TRBD1	NA	TRBV27	TRBJ1-1	CASSERQGITEAFF	TGTGCCAGCAGCGAAAGACAGGGTATCACTGAAGCTTTCTTT
NA	NA	TRBV30	TRBJ1-6	CAWRRGNNSPLHF	TGTGCCTGGAGGAGGGGGAATAATTCACCCCTCCACTTT
TRBD1	NA	TRBV24-1	TRBJ1-2	CATSDSQGARGDGYTF	TGTGCCACCAGTGATTCTCAGGGGGCCAGAGGGGATGGCTACACCTTC
TRBD1	NA	TRBV27	TRBJ2-7	CASRSRTGAYYEQYF	TGTGCCAGCAGGAGTAGGACAGGGGCTTATTACGAGCAGTACTTC
TRBD1	NA	TRBV2	TRBJ2-7	CASRGQRSLGEQYF	TGTGCCAGCAGGGGACAGAGGAGCCTCGGCGAGCAGTACTTC
NA	few	TRBV12-3/TRBV12-4	TRBJ1-5	CASRQGGQPQHF	TGTGCCAGCAGACAGGGTGGTCAGCCCCAGCATTTT
NA	NA	TRBV19	TRBJ1-5	CASSTGTRWGQPQHF	TGTGCCAGTAGTACTGGGACTCGCTGGGGTCAGCCCCAGCATTTT
TRBD2	NA	TRBV20-1	TRBJ2-1	CSASRGGSYNEQFF	TGCAGTGCTAGTCGGGGGGGCTCCTACAATGAGCAGTTCTTC
NA	few	TRBV13	TRBJ2-1	CASPFRRGGSYNEQFF	TGTGCCAGTCCCTTCAGGAGGGGAGGATCTTACAATGAGCAGTTCTTC
NA	NA	TRBV18	TRBJ2-5	CASSPLPGARGTQYF	TGTGCCAGCTCACCACTACCAGGGGCCCGTGGGACCCAGTACTTC
TRBD2	few	TRBV5-1	TRBJ2-5	CASSLAPGLADGGETQYF	TGCGCCAGCAGCTTGGCCCCGGGGCTAGCGGACGGCGGAGAGACCCAGTACTTC
TRBD1	NA	TRBV6-5	TRBJ1-1	CASSSTGQGVTEAFF	TGTGCCAGCAGTTCTACGGGACAGGGGGTCACTGAAGCTTTCTTT
NA	NA	TRBV18	TRBJ1-5	CASSPEGGKDQPQHF	TGTGCCAGCTCACCAGAGGGAGGGAAGGATCAGCCCCAGCATTTT
NA	few	TRBV6-5	TRBJ1-2	CASSYSRGAYGYTF	TGTGCCAGCAGTTACTCGCGGGGTGCCTATGGCTACACCTTC
TRBD2	few	TRBV3-1/TRBV3-2	TRBJ2-3	CASSPAGGRADTQYF	TGTGCCAGCAGCCCCGCGGGGGGGAGGGCAGATACGCAGTATTTT
TRBD2	NA	TRBV3-1/TRBV3-2	TRBJ2-7	CASSQLAGGPYEQYF	TGTGCCAGCAGCCAATTAGCGGGGGGGCCCTACGAGCAGTACTTC
NA	few	TRBV4-1	TRBJ1-5	CASSQDDSGSNQPQHF	TGCGCCAGCAGCCAAGATGACAGCGGGAGCAATCAGCCCCAGCATTTT